This T cell receptor beta chain was captured by sequencing in a study of beta chain features in type 1 diabetes. In the study overall: Patient and healthy donor groups were alike in age, gender and cell yields.

Concerning this clone itself: Its antigen remains unknown.

TCRB transcripts that were expressed got sequenced, as all of the isolated RNA had been reverse transcribed. The data were produced by immunoSEQ multiplex PCR, yet TCRdb's version contains in-frame clones alone and is incomplete. The data hold under 150,000 clones, with roughly 50% observed a single time. Overall study findings and caveats: When cDNA is sequenced, cells with high TCR expression could be over-represented. Shorter templates may be favored by PCR, equally so in patients and controls.

Via the markers CD45RO/CCR7/CD25/CD127/CD95/CD27, stem cell-like memory, regulatory, central memory and naive CD4+ cells were sorted. Source material: Tregs from blood. The receptor was isolated from a young man in good health.

As DNA, the CDR3 is TGTGCCAGCAGGACTAGCGTAGGCACCGGGGAGCTGTTTTTT. Translating it yields CASRTSVGTGELFF. The chain is built from TRBV27 and TRBJ2-2; 8 nucleotides agree with TRBD2. J lost 4 bases, V lost 6 bases, and 4 bases had no gene match. Germline V gene lookup returns CDR1 MNHEY and CDR2 SMNVEV (reference sequence). CDR3 length equals 14 residues.